Following are 32 T cell receptor beta chains from one sample sequenced in a study of blood T cell repertoires in COVID-19 (TCRdb year 2020). Library preparation used the immunoSEQ multiplex PCR assay. TCRdb limited this immuneACCESS table to in-frame rearrangements with V and J called. A share of clones is missing; checked studies link under half to unresolved V genes, and the rest is unexplained. Counted in this sample were 400,000 or so clones; about 90% of them appeared once. The ten largest clones represent 0.55% to 0.75% of the sample. Sequencing was done on a sample of PBMCs or T cells enriched from blood (not recorded which). Source of these receptors: a man younger than 35 who had recovered from COVID-19.

V usage is TRBV5-5 and J usage is TRBJ2-7, with TRBD2 matching 7 bases. Per germline, CDR1 SGHKS and CDR2 YYEKEE (reference sequence). The CDR3 loop spans 15 amino acids. The V and J ends lost 0 bases and 2 bases, in that order; junction bases with no gene match: 5. Written as DNA, the CDR3 is TGTGCCAGCAGCTTGGGTATGCGGGAGCCCTACGAGCAGTACTTC. This translates into CASSLGMREPYEQYF.

The chain couples TRBV4-1 to TRBJ1-2, with D uncertain. Trimming left V 6 bases short and J 6 bases short, with 11 bases between. This CDR3 contains 12 residues. Germline assignment: CDR1 MGHRA and CDR2 YSYEKL. The CDR3 coding sequence is TGCGCCAGCAGGGGAGTAGGCGATGGCTACACCTTC. Its translation is CASRGVGDGYTF.

The chain is built from TRBV7-3 and TRBJ1-2; D might be TRBD1 (5 bases). V lost 2 bases, J lost 0 bases, and 7 bases lay in between. The CDR3 is 14 amino acids. Germline V gene lookup returns CDR1 SGHTA and CDR2 FQGTGA. The CDR3 loop reads CASSLDSTNYGYTF. CDR3 DNA: TGTGCCAGCAGCTTAGACAGTACTAACTATGGCTACACCTTC.

The V and J genes are TRBV28 and TRBJ1-4; the D gene is possibly TRBD1 (6 bases). Between the trimmed V and J ends, which lost 4 bases and 7 bases, there was a span of 10 bases. This CDR3 is built from 13 residues. From germline, CDR1 is MDHEN and CDR2 SYDVKM. CDR3: CASSYRVREKLFF. The CDR3 DNA sequence: TGTGCCAGCAGTTACAGGGTTCGTGAAAAACTGTTTTTT.

The CDR3 DNA is TGTGCCAGCCGAGGCCTCACAAGCACAGATACGCAGTATTTT. Translation: CASRGLTSTDTQYF. The J gene is TRBJ2-3, the V gene TRBV27; the D is unclear. The CDR3 contains 14 residues. CDR1 MNHEY and CDR2 SMNVEV come from the germline V gene (reference sequence). Trimming cost V 8 bases and J 0 bases, with 12 bases left between them.

The chain is built from TRBV10-1 and TRBJ1-6; 7 positions match TRBD1. V was clipped by 9 bases and J by 9 bases; unmatched bases: 11. Germline values: CDR1 WNHNN, CDR2 SYGVQD (reference sequence). This CDR3 spans 14 amino acids. CDR3 sequence reads: CARDRQGSGSPLHF. CDR3 coding DNA: TGCGCCAGAGATAGACAGGGCTCAGGTTCACCCCTCCACTTT.

Points on this clone: One junction end does not reproduce the germline sequence, and a read error may be involved. The chain links TRBV7-9 to TRBJ2-3; 11 bases are a match to TRBD2. The CDR3 has 15 residues. The V gene's germline CDR1 is SEHNR and CDR2 FQNEAQ (reference sequence). This CDR3 reads CASSVAGGPADTQYF. The CDR3, as DNA: TGTGCCAGCAGCGTAGCGGGAGGGCCCGCAGATACGCAGTATTTT.

This clone has only one observation. V and J are TRBV27 and TRBJ2-1; D is possibly TRBD2 (6 bases). V lost 0 bases to trimming and J lost 5 bases, with 11 bases between them. This CDR3 is built from 15 residues. Germline V gene sequence: CDR1 MNHEY, CDR2 SMNVEV (reference sequence). The CDR3 DNA follows: TGTGCCAGCAGTTTATCTTGGGACTCTGACAATGAGCAGTTCTTC. This encodes CASSLSWDSDNEQFF.

The chain employs TRBV10-1 and TRBJ1-6; possibly TRBD1 for D (6 bases). Germline V gene lookup returns CDR1 WNHNN and CDR2 SYGVQD (reference sequence). V was clipped by 2 bases and J by 7 bases, with 9 bases between them. This CDR3 region has 14 residues. The CDR3, as DNA: TGCGCCAGCAGTGAGGACAGGAGCAATTCACCCCTCCACTTT. It codes for CASSEDRSNSPLHF.

V gene TRBV27 combines with J gene TRBJ2-2; D is perhaps TRBD1 (5 bases). CDR3 length: 16 residues. V was trimmed by 3 bases and J by 0 bases, leaving 11 bases between them. Looked up from germline, CDR1 is MNHEY and CDR2 is SMNVEV (reference sequence). The CDR3 DNA reads TGTGCCAGCAGTTTTAGGGGTTATACGAACACCGGGGAGCTGTTTTTT. It encodes CASSFRGYTNTGELFF.

The chain uses TRBV3-1 (or the pseudogene TRBV3-2) and TRBJ1-4, with D possibly being TRBD1 (6 bases). This CDR3 is built from 15 residues. Germline CDR1 LGHDT, CDR2 YNNKEL (reference sequence). The V gene lost 0 bases and the J gene lost 4 bases, with 9 bases spanning the gap. The CDR3 here is CASSQDTGFNEKLFF. CDR3 bases: TGTGCCAGCAGCCAAGACACAGGGTTTAATGAAAAACTGTTTTTT.

The chain has TRBV29-1 and TRBJ1-1; D is unresolved. The CDR3 runs to 11 residues. Trimming cost V 2 bases and J 4 bases, with 5 bases left between them. Per germline, CDR1 SQVTM and CDR2 ANQGSEA. The CDR3 here is CSVEFSTEAFF. The DNA for the CDR3 is TGCAGCGTTGAATTCTCCACTGAAGCTTTCTTT.

CDR3 bases: TGTGCCAGCAGCGGGCAACGACAGTCCTCTAACTATGGCTACACCTTC. It yields the protein CASSGQRQSSNYGYTF. The genes are TRBV9 and TRBJ1-2; D possibly corresponds to TRBD1 (5 bases). V was clipped by 3 bases and J by 0 bases, with 15 bases between them. Germline CDR1 reads SGDLS; CDR2 reads YYNGEE. The CDR3 runs to 16 residues.

This clone was seen a handful of times. The chain couples TRBV6-5 to TRBJ1-4; 7 bases line up with TRBD1. Losses at the gene ends were 4 bases for V and 4 bases for J; bases not matched to a gene: 6. The CDR3 covers 15 residues. CDR1 is MNHEY and CDR2 is SVGAGI in the germline V gene. As DNA, the CDR3 is TGTGCCAGCAGTTTCACCGGGACAGTTAATGAAAAACTGTTTTTT. It translates to CASSFTGTVNEKLFF.

The chain uses TRBV3-1 (or the pseudogene TRBV3-2) and TRBJ2-5, with TRBD2 matching over 9 bases. The germline V gene encodes CDR1 LGHDT and CDR2 YNNKEL (reference sequence). V shed 5 bases and J 5 bases; nucleotides not matched to a gene: 6. CDR3 length equals 14 residues. Written as DNA, the CDR3 is TGTGCCAGCAGCTCGGTAGCGGGAGTGGAGACCCAGTACTTC. Its protein is CASSSVAGVETQYF.

The chain couples TRBV3-1 (or the pseudogene TRBV3-2) to TRBJ1-2; tentative D call: TRBD1 (6 bases). Per germline, CDR1 LGHDT and CDR2 YNNKEL (reference sequence). The CDR3 consists of 16 residues. V was cut by 0 bases and J by 4 bases, with 15 bases left in between. Here the CDR3 DNA reads TGTGCCAGCAGCCAAGAGGGGGCTCAATGGCGCTATGGCTACACCTTC. Encoded protein: CASSQEGAQWRYGYTF.

The V call is TRBV3-1 (or the pseudogene TRBV3-2), the J call TRBJ1-3; 8 bases align to TRBD1. CDR1 and CDR2 (germline): LGHDT, YNNKEL (reference sequence). The CDR3 is 16 amino acids. Losses at the gene ends were 1 base for V and 2 bases for J; bases not matched to a gene: 4. In DNA, the CDR3 is TGTGCCAGCAGCCAAGCCCGGACAGGGACTGGAAACACCATATATTTT. It specifies CASSQARTGTGNTIYF.

Written as DNA, the CDR3 is TGTGCCACCAGTGATTCGGGTAGTTCCTATGGCTACACCTTC. As protein: CATSDSGSSYGYTF. The rearrangement links TRBV24-1 to TRBJ1-2; D call uncertain. The CDR3 spans 14 residues. Germline V CDR1 and CDR2: KGHDR, SFDVKD. The germline V and J ends were trimmed by 2 bases and 4 bases, with 10 bases remaining between them.

The chain links TRBV30 to TRBJ1-5; D gene unclear. The CDR3 is 13 amino acids. Germline V gene lookup returns CDR1 GTSNPN and CDR2 SVGIG (reference sequence). Trimming took off 1 base at V and 3 bases at J, with 7 bases between the two ends. The CDR3 DNA reads as TGTGCCTGGAGTGCGCAGATCAATCAGCCCCAGCATTTT. Its protein is CAWSAQINQPQHF.

The chain combines TRBV28 with TRBJ1-4; TRBD1 might be the D (6 bases). The CDR3 length is 16 residues. Germline CDR1 is MDHEN and CDR2 is SYDVKM. Trimming left V 4 bases short and J 7 bases short, with 19 bases between. This CDR3 reads CASSYILQGGGEKLFF. DNA for the CDR3: TGTGCCAGCAGTTATATATTGCAGGGAGGGGGTGAAAAACTGTTTTTT.

The genes are TRBV5-1 and TRBJ2-1, with 10 nucleotides matching TRBD2. J was trimmed by 6 bases and V by 1 base; bases with no gene match: 10. CDR3 length: 17 amino acids. The germline V gene has CDR1 SGHRS and CDR2 YFSETQ. Written as DNA, the CDR3 is TGCGCCAGCAGCTTGCTGTCTAGCGGGAGAATCTTCAATGAGCAGTTCTTC. Protein: CASSLLSSGRIFNEQFF.

This clone was counted a single time. V is TRBV30 and J is TRBJ1-6; 8 nucleotides agree with TRBD1. Germline assignment: CDR1 GTSNPN and CDR2 SVGIG (reference sequence). There are 12 residues in the CDR3. The J segment lost 17 bases and the V segment lost 1 base, leaving 7 bases of the junction unmatched. This CDR3 reads CAWSDPDRVVHF. DNA for the CDR3: TGTGCCTGGAGTGACCCGGACAGGGTGGTCCACTTT.

This clone was counted a single time. Other DNA sequences from this sample encode an identical CDR3 as well. The J gene is TRBJ1-2, the V gene TRBV5-6; 7 bases are shared with TRBD1. This CDR3 spans 13 amino acids. CDR1 SGHDT and CDR2 YYEEEE come from the germline V gene. V lost 3 bases to trimming and J lost 5 bases; unmatched junction nucleotides: 4. In DNA form, the CDR3 reads TGTGCCAGCAGCTGGGACAGAGAGTATGGCTACACCTTC. Its translation: CASSWDREYGYTF.

A single count supports this clone. The chain has TRBV6-5 and TRBJ1-2, with 8 bases aligning to TRBD1. The CDR3 has 15 amino acids. J gave up 3 bases and V 5 bases, and 8 bases lay outside the gene matches. CDR1 MNHEY and CDR2 SVGAGI come from the germline V gene. The CDR3 sequence is CASSPPGQGDYGYTF. The CDR3 DNA reads TGTGCCAGCAGTCCACCTGGACAGGGTGACTATGGCTACACCTTC.

The J gene is TRBJ1-3, the V gene TRBV28, with unresolved D. CDR1 and CDR2 (germline): MDHEN, SYDVKM. The CDR3 has 15 amino acids. The germline V and J ends were trimmed by 4 bases and 0 bases, with 10 bases remaining between them. The CDR3 DNA sequence: TGTGCCAGCAGTTCCACAAATCTCTCTGGAAACACCATATATTTT. Translating gives CASSSTNLSGNTIYF.

V gene TRBV29-1 combines with J gene TRBJ1-1, with a possible D match to TRBD1 (5 bases). The CDR3 is 14 residues long. CDR1 and CDR2 from the germline V gene are SQVTM and ANQGSEA. V lost 7 bases, J lost 3 bases, and 18 bases lay in between. For the CDR3, the DNA is TGCAGCGGCGGTTCCCTCAGGGAAGACACTGAAGCTTTCTTT. Amino acids: CSGGSLREDTEAFF.

The chain links TRBV5-1 to TRBJ2-1, with 7 nucleotides matching TRBD2. Germline CDR1 SGHRS, CDR2 YFSETQ. This CDR3 spans 16 amino acids. J was trimmed by 7 bases and V by 4 bases; bases with no gene match: 14. CDR3 in amino acids: CASSVTSASGSNEQFF. CDR3 DNA: TGCGCCAGCAGCGTTACTAGCGCCTCAGGCTCTAATGAGCAGTTCTTC.

The chain has TRBV3-1 (or the pseudogene TRBV3-2) and TRBJ2-1; 7 bases are shared with TRBD1. Looked up from germline, CDR1 is LGHDT and CDR2 is YNNKEL (reference sequence). The length of the CDR3 is 16 residues. V dropped 4 bases and J dropped 2; count of bases not matched to a gene: 8. Here the CDR3 DNA reads TGTGCCAGCAGCCTTACCGGGACAGCTACCTACAATGAGCAGTTCTTC. Residues: CASSLTGTATYNEQFF.

V is TRBV7-9 and J is TRBJ1-1; 7 bases map to TRBD1. Germline V gene lookup returns CDR1 SEHNR and CDR2 FQNEAQ (reference sequence). This CDR3 has 14 amino acids. Trimming at V came to 4 bases and at J to 0 bases, leaving 2 bases not matched to a gene. CDR3 DNA sequence: TGTGCCAGCAGCTCGACAGGGTTGAACACTGAAGCTTTCTTT. Translating gives CASSSTGLNTEAFF.

There are a few counts of this clone. The V call is TRBV2, the J call TRBJ1-6; 7 bases align to TRBD1. The germline V gene has CDR1 SNHLY and CDR2 FYNNEI. V lost 6 bases and J lost 0; bases outside the gene matches: 5. The CDR3 has 16 residues. The CDR3 protein is CASRADRSSYNSPLHF. In nucleotides, the CDR3 is TGTGCCAGCAGGGCGGACAGGAGCTCCTATAATTCACCCCTCCACTTT.

The rearrangement joins TRBV3-1 (or the pseudogene TRBV3-2) to TRBJ2-5, with 7 positions matching TRBD1. CDR1 is LGHDT, CDR2 YNNKEL, per germline (reference sequence). Trimming took 6 bases from V and 5 from J; bases not matched to a gene: 6. This CDR3 is 13 amino acids long. CDR3 protein: CASSTTGAETQYF. The CDR3 DNA sequence: TGTGCCAGCAGTACCACAGGGGCGGAGACCCAGTACTTC.

The J gene is TRBJ2-3, the V gene TRBV27; D is possibly TRBD2 (5 bases). This CDR3 spans 12 amino acids. Per the germline V gene, CDR1 is MNHEY and CDR2 is SMNVEV (reference sequence). CDR3 region: CAVRTSTDTQYF. CDR3 bases: TGTGCGGTGCGGACTAGCACAGATACGCAGTATTTT.